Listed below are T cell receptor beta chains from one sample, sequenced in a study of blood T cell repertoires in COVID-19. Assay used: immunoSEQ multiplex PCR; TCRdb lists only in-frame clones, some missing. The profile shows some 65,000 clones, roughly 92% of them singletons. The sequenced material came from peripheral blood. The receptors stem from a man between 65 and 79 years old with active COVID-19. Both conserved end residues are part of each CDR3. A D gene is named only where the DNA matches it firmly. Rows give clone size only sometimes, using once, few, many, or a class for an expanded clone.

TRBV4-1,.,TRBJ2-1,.,TGCGCCAGCAGGACAACAGGCGGGGGCCTCAATGAGCAGTTCTTC,CASRTTGGGLNEQFF
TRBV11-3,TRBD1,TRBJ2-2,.,TGTGCCAGCAGCTCCGGGACAGGGTACACCGGGGAGCTGTTTTTT,CASSSGTGYTGELFF
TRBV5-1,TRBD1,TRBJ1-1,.,TGCGCCAGCAGCGCGCGGCAGGGGGTACCCTTGAACACTGAAGCTTTCTTT,CASSARQGVPLNTEAFF
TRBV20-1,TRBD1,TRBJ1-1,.,TGCAGTGCTAGTCCTCCGACAGGGCGGAACACTGAAGCTTTCTTT,CSASPPTGRNTEAFF
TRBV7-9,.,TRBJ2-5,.,TGTGCCAGCAGCGCCAGGGGTTGGCAAGAGACCCAGTACTTC,CASSARGWQETQYF
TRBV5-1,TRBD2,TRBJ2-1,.,TGCGCCAGCAGCTTGTCACCAGGCCCCGGGACTAGCGGGGGCCCAAATGAGCAGTTCTTC,CASSLSPGPGTSGGPNEQFF
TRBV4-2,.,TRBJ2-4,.,TGTGCCAGCAGCCAAGTAGAAGTTATGGCCAAAAACATTCAGTACTTC,CASSQVEVMAKNIQYF
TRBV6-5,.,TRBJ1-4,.,TGTGCCAGCAGTTGGGGGCGTGAGGAAAAACTGTTTTTT,CASSWGREEKLFF
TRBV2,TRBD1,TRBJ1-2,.,TGTGCCAGCAGTGATTTCCGGACAGGCCTGCCCCTTCGATATGGCTACACCTTC,CASSDFRTGLPLRYGYTF
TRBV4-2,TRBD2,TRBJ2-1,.,TGTGCCAGCAGTGAGCTAGCGGGGGTGTACAATGAGCAGTTCTTC,CASSELAGVYNEQFF
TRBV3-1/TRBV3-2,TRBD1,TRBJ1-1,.,TGTGCCAGCAGCCCGGGACAGATGAACACTGAAGCTTTCTTT,CASSPGQMNTEAFF
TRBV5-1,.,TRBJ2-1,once,TGCGCCAGCGAAAGAGTGGGCGCCCAGGGAGGTGAGCAGTTCTTC,CASERVGAQGGEQFF
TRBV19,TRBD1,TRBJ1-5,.,TGTGCCAGTAGTATCCGGGACAGGGATCAGCCCCAGCATTTT,CASSIRDRDQPQHF
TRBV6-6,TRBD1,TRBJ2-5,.,TGTGCCAGCACCCCGGGACAGCAAGAGACCCAGTACTTC,CASTPGQQETQYF
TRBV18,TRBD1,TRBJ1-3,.,TGTGCCAGCTCACGCTCCATTCAGGGGGGTTCTGGAAACACCATATATTTT,CASSRSIQGGSGNTIYF
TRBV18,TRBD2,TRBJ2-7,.,TGTGCCAGCTCACCACTGGCGGGACTAGCGTCGAGCTCCTACGAGCAGTACTTC,CASSPLAGLASSSYEQYF
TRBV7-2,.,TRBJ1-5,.,TGTGCCAGCAGCTTAGCGGGCGGGGGCAATCAGCCCCAGCATTTT,CASSLAGGGNQPQHF
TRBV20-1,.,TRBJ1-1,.,TGCAGTGCTAGTGGAGACACGGCTGCGGCTTTCTTT,CSASGDTAAAFF
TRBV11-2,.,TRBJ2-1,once,TGTGCCAGCAGCTTACGCAGGGGTGTGAATGAGCAGTTCTTC,CASSLRRGVNEQFF
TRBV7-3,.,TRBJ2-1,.,TGTGCCAGCAGCCCTTCCGGGCAGGGAAGCTCCTACAATGAGCAGTTCTTC,CASSPSGQGSSYNEQFF
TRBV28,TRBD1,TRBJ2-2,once,TGTGCCAGCAGCTCCTCGGACAGGGCCTCGGGGCTGTTTTTT,CASSSSDRASGLFF
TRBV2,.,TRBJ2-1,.,TGTGCCAGCAGTGAGCCCCGCGGGCCCAGCCACAATGAGCAGTTCTTC,CASSEPRGPSHNEQFF
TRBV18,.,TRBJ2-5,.,TGTGCCAGCTCACTAGCTATGGGACACAAAGAGACCCAGTACTTC,CASSLAMGHKETQYF
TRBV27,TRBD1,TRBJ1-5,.,TGTGCCAGCAGTAACGGACAGGGGCGCTTCTCTCAGCCCCAGCATTTT,CASSNGQGRFSQPQHF
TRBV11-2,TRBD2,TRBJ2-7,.,TGTGCCAGCAGCCCAGCCGGGACTAGCGGGGGGTCCTACGAGCAGTACTTC,CASSPAGTSGGSYEQYF
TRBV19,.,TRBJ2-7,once,TGTGCCAGTAGTATGTCCAGGGTCTCCGAGCAGTACTTC,CASSMSRVSEQYF
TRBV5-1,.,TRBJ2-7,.,TGCGCCAGCAGCTTGGGTCGAATTAGGGGAGAGCAGTACTTC,CASSLGRIRGEQYF
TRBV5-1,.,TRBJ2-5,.,TGCGCCAGCAGCGCGTACCAAGAGACCCAGTACTTC,CASSAYQETQYF
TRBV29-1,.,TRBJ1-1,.,TGCAGCGTCGATAGGGGTCGTCGAGCATACACTGAAGCTTTCTTT,CSVDRGRRAYTEAFF
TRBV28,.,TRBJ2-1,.,TGTGCCAGCAGTTTATCAGGGGTTTATGAGCAGTTCTTC,CASSLSGVYEQFF
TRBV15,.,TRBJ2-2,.,TGTGCCACCAGGGCATTGTACACCGGGGAGCTGTTTTTT,CATRALYTGELFF
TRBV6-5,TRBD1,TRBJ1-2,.,TGTGCCAGCAGTCAGACGGGACAGAGCTATGGCTACACCTTC,CASSQTGQSYGYTF
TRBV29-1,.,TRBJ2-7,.,TGCAGCGTTTCTTCCGGGGAGGTGTACGAGCAGTACTTC,CSVSSGEVYEQYF
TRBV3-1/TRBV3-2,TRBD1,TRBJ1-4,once,TGTGCCAGCAGCCAAGGGACAGGACTGGGCGAAAAACTGTTTTTT,CASSQGTGLGEKLFF
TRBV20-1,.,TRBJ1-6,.,TGCAGTGCTAGCCCCGGACTCACCCTCCACTTT,CSASPGLTLHF
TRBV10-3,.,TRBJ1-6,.,TGTGCCATCAGTGAGTTCGCCAGGGAACATTCACCCCTCCACTTT,CAISEFAREHSPLHF
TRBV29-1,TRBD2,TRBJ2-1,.,TGCAGCACCTCCCGGGGGGGCACAGCCTACAATGAGCAGTTCTTC,CSTSRGGTAYNEQFF
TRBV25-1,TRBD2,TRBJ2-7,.,TGTGCCAGCAGTGAATCGGGGGGACGCTCCTACGAGCAGTACTTC,CASSESGGRSYEQYF